These 17 T cell receptor beta chains share one sample of origin, sequenced in a study of molecular identifiers for immune sequencing clone quantification. Via MiXCR, TCRdb re-called the PCR reads, giving one row per CDR3 protein. The sample comprises a few hundred thousand distinct CDR3 sequences, roughly 25% of which are singletons, and approximately 0.76% rests with the top ten. The sequenced sample consisted of naive CD8+ T cells from blood, with Jurkat cell RNA spiked in. As for subset: FACS-sorted CD8+CD4-CCR7+CD45RA+ naive T cells. These receptors were obtained from a human donor in good health. Some libraries in this study had Jurkat cell RNA spiked in.

This clonotype was picked up many times. The V and J genes are TRBV7-2 and TRBJ2-3, with 10 positions matching TRBD2. V lost 5 bases to trimming and J lost 3 bases; unmatched junction nucleotides: 5. The CDR3 is made up of 15 amino acids. Germline V gives CDR1 SGHTA, CDR2 FQGNSA. For the CDR3, the DNA is TGTGCCAGCAGCGCAAGGACTAGCGGAACAGATACGCAGTATTTT. This gives the protein CASSARTSGTDTQYF.

With regard to this clonotype: A much more abundant neighbour one base away suggests this may be a read error. The chain joins TRBV12-3 or TRBV12-4 to TRBJ2-5, with D hard to call. The CDR3 runs 12 residues. The ends were cut back, 6 bases at V and 5 bases at J, with 10 bases in the middle. This CDR3 reads CASRQRSETQYF. As DNA, the CDR3 is TGTGCCAGCAGACAGAGGTCGGAGACCCAGTACTTC.

The chain joins TRBV30 to TRBJ1-2; D might be TRBD1 (5 bases). Trimming left V 5 bases short and J 1 base short, with 14 bases between. The germline CDR1 and CDR2 sequences are GTSNPN and SVGIG (reference sequence). This CDR3 comprises 14 residues. For the CDR3, the DNA is TGTGCCTGGGGGGGACCACCATATAACTATGGCTACACCTTC. Residues: CAWGGPPYNYGYTF.

The V gene is TRBV6-2 or TRBV6-3, the J gene TRBJ1-4; 7 nucleotides match TRBD1. CDR3 length equals 14 residues. The germline V gene encodes CDR1 MNHEY and CDR2 SVGEGT. Germline trimming cut 2 bases from V and 8 bases from J; bases unmatched to any gene: 5. CDR3 bases: TGTGCCAGCAGTTACCAAGGGACAGTGGAAAAACTGTTTTTT. It yields the protein CASSYQGTVEKLFF.

This clonotype has ten or more counts. V gene TRBV4-2 combines with J gene TRBJ2-3; TRBD2 aligns across 8 bases. CDR1 and CDR2 (germline): LGHNA, YNFKEQ. The CDR3 totals 16 residues. The trim removed 1 base at V and 3 bases at J, leaving 6 bases unmatched. CDR3 sequence: CASSQGTTSGTDTQYF. Here the CDR3 DNA reads TGTGCCAGCAGCCAAGGAACTACTAGCGGAACAGATACGCAGTATTTT.

This clonotype was picked up a small number of times. This chain connects TRBV9 to TRBJ1-1; the match to TRBD1 covers 10 bases. CDR1 is SGDLS and CDR2 is YYNGEE in the germline V gene. Losses at the gene ends were 4 bases for V and 4 bases for J; bases not matched to a gene: 13. The CDR3 is made up of 17 amino acids. For the CDR3, the DNA is TGTGCCAGCAGCCCTGTCCCGGGACAGGGGCGGGGCACTGAAGCTTTCTTT. Translated: CASSPVPGQGRGTEAFF.

The chain carries TRBV4-1 and TRBJ2-2; D ambiguous. This CDR3 region has 13 residues. The germline CDR1 and CDR2 sequences are MGHRA and YSYEKL. With 2 bases removed from V and 2 bases from J, the gap between germline ends came to 3 bases. The CDR3 region has the DNA TGCGCCAGCAGCCAACCTAACACCGGGGAGCTGTTTTTT. Protein sequence: CASSQPNTGELFF.

This clonotype has a count of ten or more. The V gene is TRBV20-1, the J gene TRBJ2-7, with D possibly TRBD1 on 6 matching bases. Germline V CDR1 and CDR2: DFQATT, SNEGSKA (reference sequence). Between the trimmed V and J ends, which lost 3 bases and 3 bases, there was a span of 9 bases. This CDR3 has 12 residues. CDR3 residues: CSASLTGYEQYF. Here the CDR3 DNA reads TGCAGTGCTAGTCTGACAGGCTACGAGCAGTACTTC.

This clonotype was counted ten times or more. This CDR3 reads CASSSDRALYGYTF. For the CDR3, the DNA is TGTGCCAGCAGCTCGGACAGGGCACTTTATGGCTACACCTTC. The chain uses TRBV13 and TRBJ1-2, with TRBD1 matching 8 bases. The germline V gene has CDR1 PRHDT and CDR2 FYEKMQ (reference sequence). Trimming at V came to 4 bases and at J to 5 bases, leaving 6 bases not matched to a gene. The CDR3 loop spans 14 amino acids.

This clonotype appeared many times. The V and J genes are TRBV30 and TRBJ1-1, with TRBD1 matching over 9 bases. The CDR3 spans 15 residues. With V trimmed by 3 bases and J by 0 bases, 5 bases remained unmatched. CDR1 and CDR2 (germline): GTSNPN, SVGIG (reference sequence). The CDR3 is CAWRDRGRLNTEAFF. The CDR3 nucleotides read TGTGCCTGGAGGGACAGGGGTCGATTGAACACTGAAGCTTTCTTT.

This clonotype was seen ten or more times. J is TRBJ2-2 and V is TRBV3-1, with a tentative D call TRBD1 (5 bases). V shed 0 bases and J shed 3 bases, with 11 bases lying between them. Germline V gene lookup returns CDR1 LGHDT and CDR2 YNNKEL (reference sequence). The CDR3 has 16 residues. The CDR3 nucleotides read TGTGCCAGCAGCCAAGATTGGGGCCAGCACACCGGGGAGCTGTTTTTT. It encodes CASSQDWGQHTGELFF.

This clonotype was counted only a few times. This sequence joins TRBV10-3 and TRBJ2-1; D assignment may be TRBD1 or TRBD2 (6 bases each). Germline V gene sequence: CDR1 ENHRY, CDR2 SYGVKD. The CDR3 loop spans 13 amino acids. The V end was cut by 11 bases, the J end by 8 bases, with 19 bases between. The CDR3, as DNA: TGTGCCGCGGGAAACAGGGCAACAGATGAGCAGTTCTTC. Translation: CAAGNRATDEQFF.

At least ten counts were recorded for this clonotype. The rearrangement joins TRBV3-1 to TRBJ2-7; D gene ambiguous. V lost 2 bases and J 0 bases, leaving 17 bases between the germline ends. The V gene's germline CDR1 is LGHDT and CDR2 YNNKEL (reference sequence). CDR3 length equals 17 residues. This CDR3 reads CASSQQGPQVFSYEQYF. The CDR3 DNA is TGTGCCAGCAGCCAACAAGGCCCGCAGGTGTTCTCCTACGAGCAGTACTTC.

This clonotype was seen a few times. The chain combines TRBV20-1 with TRBJ1-4, with D maybe TRBD1 (6 bases). Germline V gene sequence: CDR1 DFQATT, CDR2 SNEGSKA (reference sequence). This CDR3 is 17 amino acids long. V was clipped by 0 bases and J by 5 bases, with 19 bases between them. This chain's CDR3 is CSARDPTAFGQNEKLFF. Here the CDR3 DNA reads TGCAGTGCTAGAGATCCGACCGCCTTTGGACAGAATGAAAAACTGTTTTTT.

V and J are TRBV30 and TRBJ1-1, with 9 bases fitting TRBD1. J was trimmed by 3 bases and V by 1 base; bases with no gene match: 6. Looked up from germline, CDR1 is GTSNPN and CDR2 is SVGIG (reference sequence). CDR3 size: 15 residues. The CDR3 region is CAWSGGTGMDTEAFF. DNA for the CDR3: TGTGCCTGGAGTGGGGGGACAGGGATGGACACTGAAGCTTTCTTT. The full variable domain, completed using reference TRBV30 and TRBJ1-1, is SQTIHQWPATLVQPVGSPLSLECTVEGTSNPNLYWYRQAAGRGLQLLFYSVGIGQISSEVPQNLSASRPQDRQFILSSKKLLLSDSGFYLCAWSGGTGMDTEAFFGQGTRLTVV.

This clonotype was detected only a few times. J is TRBJ2-7 and V is TRBV5-1; TRBD1 agrees at 8 bases. This CDR3 has 14 residues. Germline CDR1 reads SGHRS; CDR2 reads YFSETQ. Germline trimming cut 4 bases from V and 6 bases from J; bases unmatched to any gene: 9. The CDR3 is CASSLGQGGFEQYF. DNA of the CDR3: TGCGCCAGCAGCCTCGGACAGGGCGGGTTCGAGCAGTACTTC.

As for this clonotype: At one of its ends the junction is not consistent with the germline gene, which may arise from a read error. The chain recombines TRBV2 with TRBJ2-7, with a possible D match to TRBD2 (5 bases). Germline-derived CDR1 and CDR2 are SNHLY and FYNNEI. This CDR3 comprises 17 residues. CDR3 amino acids: CASSEAPSPRPGYERCF. The CDR3 nucleotides are TGTGCCAGCAGTGAAGCTCCAAGTCCCCGGCCCGGGTACGAGCGGTGCTTC. The full variable domain, with the rest looked up from reference TRBV2 and TRBJ2-7, is EPEVTQTPSHQVTQMGQEVILRCVPISNHLYFYWYRQILGQKVEFLVSFYNNEISEKSEIFDDQFSVERPDGSNFTLKIRSTKLEDSAMYFCASSEAPSPRPGYERCFGPGTRLTVT.